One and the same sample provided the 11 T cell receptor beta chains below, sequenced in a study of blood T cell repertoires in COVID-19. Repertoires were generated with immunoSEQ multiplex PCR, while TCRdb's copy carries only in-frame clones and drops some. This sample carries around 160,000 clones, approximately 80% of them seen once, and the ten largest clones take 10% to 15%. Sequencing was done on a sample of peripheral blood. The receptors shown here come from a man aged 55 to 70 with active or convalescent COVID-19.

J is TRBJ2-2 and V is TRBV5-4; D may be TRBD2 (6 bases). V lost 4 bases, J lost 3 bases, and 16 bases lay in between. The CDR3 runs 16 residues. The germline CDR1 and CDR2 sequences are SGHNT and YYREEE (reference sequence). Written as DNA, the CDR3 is TGTGCCAGCAGCCCCGGGGGTAGGGCGGACACCGGGGAGCTGTTTTTT. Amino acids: CASSPGGRADTGELFF.

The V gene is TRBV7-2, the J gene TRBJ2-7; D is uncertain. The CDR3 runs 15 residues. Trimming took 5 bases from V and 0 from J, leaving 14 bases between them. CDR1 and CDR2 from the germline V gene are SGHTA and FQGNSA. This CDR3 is CASSPSQLSSYEQYF. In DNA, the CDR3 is TGTGCCAGCAGCCCCTCCCAACTGAGCTCCTACGAGCAGTACTTC. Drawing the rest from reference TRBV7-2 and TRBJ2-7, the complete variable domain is GAGVSQSPSNKVTEKGKDVELRCDPISGHTALYWYRQSLGQGLEFLIYFQGNSAPDKSGLPSDRFSAERTGGSVSTLTIQRTQQEDSAVYLCASSPSQLSSYEQYFGPGTRLTVT.

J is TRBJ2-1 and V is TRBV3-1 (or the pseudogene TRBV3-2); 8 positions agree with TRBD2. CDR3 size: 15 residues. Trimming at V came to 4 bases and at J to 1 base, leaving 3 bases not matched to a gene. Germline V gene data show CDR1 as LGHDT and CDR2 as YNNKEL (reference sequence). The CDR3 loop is CASSLAGLSYNEQFF. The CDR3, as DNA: TGTGCCAGCAGCCTAGCGGGATTGTCCTACAATGAGCAGTTCTTC.

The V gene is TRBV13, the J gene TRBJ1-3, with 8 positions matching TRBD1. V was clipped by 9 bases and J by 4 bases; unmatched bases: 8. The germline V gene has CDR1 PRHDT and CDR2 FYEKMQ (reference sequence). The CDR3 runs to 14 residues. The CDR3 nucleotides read TGTGCCAGTGCCTCAGGGGGCAACGGAAACACCATATATTTT. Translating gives CASASGGNGNTIYF.

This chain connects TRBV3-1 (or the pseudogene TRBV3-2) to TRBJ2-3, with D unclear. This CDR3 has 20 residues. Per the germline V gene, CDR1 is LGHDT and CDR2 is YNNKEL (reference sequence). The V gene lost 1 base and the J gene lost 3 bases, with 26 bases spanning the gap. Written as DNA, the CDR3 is TGTGCCAGCAGCCAAGTCTCATCGATTCCCTCATCGGTGGAGACAGATACGCAGTATTTT. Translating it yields CASSQVSSIPSSVETDTQYF.

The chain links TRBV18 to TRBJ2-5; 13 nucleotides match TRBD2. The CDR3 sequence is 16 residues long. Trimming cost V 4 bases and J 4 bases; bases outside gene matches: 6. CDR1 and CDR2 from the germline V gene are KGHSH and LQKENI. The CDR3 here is CASSLGTSGMGETQYF. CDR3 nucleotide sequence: TGTGCCAGCTCACTCGGGACTAGCGGGATGGGAGAGACCCAGTACTTC.

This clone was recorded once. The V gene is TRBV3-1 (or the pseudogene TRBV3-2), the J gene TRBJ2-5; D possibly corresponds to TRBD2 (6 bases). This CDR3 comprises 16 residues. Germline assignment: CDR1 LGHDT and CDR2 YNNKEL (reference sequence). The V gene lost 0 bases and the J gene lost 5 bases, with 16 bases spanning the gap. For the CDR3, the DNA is TGTGCCAGCAGCCAAGATCTTGGGGGGATCGGGGAGACCCAGTACTTC. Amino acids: CASSQDLGGIGETQYF.

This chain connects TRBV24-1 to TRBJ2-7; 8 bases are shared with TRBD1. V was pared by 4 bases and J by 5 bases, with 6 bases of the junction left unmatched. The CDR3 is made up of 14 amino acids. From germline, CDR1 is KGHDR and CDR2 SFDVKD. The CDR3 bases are TGTGCCACCAGTGACCCAGGGGGCGGGGACGAGCAGTACTTC. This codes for CATSDPGGGDEQYF.

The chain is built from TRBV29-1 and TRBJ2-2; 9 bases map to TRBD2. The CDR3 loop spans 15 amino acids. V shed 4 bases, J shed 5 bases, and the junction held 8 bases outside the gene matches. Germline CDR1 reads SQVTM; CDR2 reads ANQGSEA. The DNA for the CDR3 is TGCAGCGTTGGGGCGGGAGGGCCTAGGACCGGGGAGCTGTTTTTT. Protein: CSVGAGGPRTGELFF.

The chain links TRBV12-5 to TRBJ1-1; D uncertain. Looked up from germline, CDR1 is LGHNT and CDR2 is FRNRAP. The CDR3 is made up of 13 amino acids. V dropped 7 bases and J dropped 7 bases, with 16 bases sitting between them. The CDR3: CASAPRGQDEAFF. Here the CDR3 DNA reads TGTGCTAGTGCCCCGAGAGGTCAAGATGAAGCTTTCTTT.

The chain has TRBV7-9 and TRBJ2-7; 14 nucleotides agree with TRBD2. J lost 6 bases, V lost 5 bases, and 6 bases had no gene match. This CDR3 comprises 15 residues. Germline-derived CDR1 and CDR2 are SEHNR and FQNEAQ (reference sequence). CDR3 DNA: TGTGCCAGCAGCCCCACCGGACTAGCGGGAGGCGAGCAGTACTTC. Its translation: CASSPTGLAGGEQYF.